The entry below gives a single T cell receptor beta chain sequence along with its context. Antigen unknown. PCR used 60 Vbeta primers and 13 Jbeta primers. The repertoire was sequenced with immunoSEQ multiplex PCR; TCRdb's copy has only in-frame clones and lacks some. The sample holds about 160,000 clones; roughly 75% are singletons and the top ten take approximately 1.3%. This specimen belongs to a study of cytomegalovirus exposure and HLA in healthy donors. Turning to the study itself: Roughly 89 million unique TCR sequences came from HLA-typed donors in an early release. Study-wide findings and caveats: Analysis performed later showed TCR beta chains linked to HLA being more clonally expanded than equally common others. In an earlier analysis, about 90% or about 30%: the productive usage of most TCR beta V segments.

Donors were ostensibly healthy at sampling, although undocumented immune exposures were probable. This CDR3 spans 12 amino acids. V dropped 1 base and J dropped 8 bases, with 8 bases sitting between them. Looked up from germline, CDR1 is SEHNR and CDR2 is FQNEAQ (reference sequence). The source is a man aged 18 to 30 in good health and CMV-seronegative. The sequenced sample was PBMCs. V usage is TRBV7-9 and J usage is TRBJ1-1, with a tentative D call TRBD1 (5 bases). The CDR3 sequence is CASSLGAGEAFF. The CDR3 coding sequence is TGTGCCAGCAGCTTAGGGGCAGGGGAAGCTTTCTTT.